The present T cell receptor beta chain was sequenced within a study of blood T cells in healthy people across ages. Study findings and constraints: Fewer expanded clones and more diversity marked long-lived versus aged donors.

Of note for this clonotype: The antigen is unknown.

Using a J-beta primer mix together with a sample-barcoded 5' primer, a second PCR was run for roughly 7 to 12 cycles. TCRdb called the 5' RACE reads again in MiXCR, with one record for every CDR3 protein. Here the sample spans around 940,000 distinct CDR3 sequences, just over 50% being singletons. Per germline, CDR1 MDHEN and CDR2 SYDVKM. With 2 bases removed from V and 5 bases from J, the gap between germline ends came to 13 bases. The CDR3 contains 14 residues. The sequenced sample consisted of blood. The chain carries TRBV28 and TRBJ2-7, with a tentative D call TRBD1 (5 bases). This clonotype originated in a woman aged 55-69 years in good health. Written as DNA, the CDR3 is TGTGCCAGCAGTTTACCACAGGCAGTCCACGAGCAGTACTTC. Translating gives CASSLPQAVHEQYF.